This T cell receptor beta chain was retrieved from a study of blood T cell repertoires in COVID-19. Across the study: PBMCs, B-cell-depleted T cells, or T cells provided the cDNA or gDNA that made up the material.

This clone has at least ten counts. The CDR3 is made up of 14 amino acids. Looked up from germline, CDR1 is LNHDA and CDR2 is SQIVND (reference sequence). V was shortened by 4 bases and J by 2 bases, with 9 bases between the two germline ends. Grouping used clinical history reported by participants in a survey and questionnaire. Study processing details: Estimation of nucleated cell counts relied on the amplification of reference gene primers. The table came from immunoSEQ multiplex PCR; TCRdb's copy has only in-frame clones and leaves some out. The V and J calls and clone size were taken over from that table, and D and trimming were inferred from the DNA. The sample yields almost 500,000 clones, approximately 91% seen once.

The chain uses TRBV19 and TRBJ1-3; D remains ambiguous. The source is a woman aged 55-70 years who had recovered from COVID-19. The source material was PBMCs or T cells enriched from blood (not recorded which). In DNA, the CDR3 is TGTGCCAGTAGTACCCAGGTAGCTGGAAACACCATATATTTT. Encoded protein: CASSTQVAGNTIYF.